Presented here are 17 T cell receptor beta chains from one specimen sequenced in a study of T-cell memory formation after mild COVID-19 listed by TCRdb under 2021. The library was obtained by 5' RACE. TCRdb lists the instrument as Illumina NovaSeq 6000. Clones were called with MiXCR by TCRdb after fastp trimmed the public reads at Q25, and only in-frame beta chains were retained. Under each unique CDR3 protein, matching rows form one entry showing the most common genes and DNA. In all, the sample holds hundreds of thousands of distinct CDR3 sequences, and around a sixth of those were seen once. The biggest ten clones account for 9% to 15% of the sample. Sequencing input: PBMCs or a T cell subset sorted from them (not recorded which). These receptors were taken from an adult woman who had mild COVID-19 (a few samples of this study predate the infection). The sample titles of this study are shuffled in the database, so cell type and time point are left out; the donor was told from shared clones.

V is TRBV7-9 and J is TRBJ1-4; D gene uncertain. This CDR3 contains 15 residues. Deletions cut 0 bases from V and 5 bases from J, with 10 bases between. The V gene's germline CDR1 is SEHNR and CDR2 FQNEAQ (reference sequence). CDR3 sequence reads: CASSLAEVQNEKLFF. The CDR3 region has the DNA TGTGCCAGCAGCTTAGCGGAGGTCCAGAATGAAAAACTGTTTTTT. Variable domain in full (rest from reference TRBV7-9 and TRBJ1-4): DTGVSQNPRHKITKRGQNVTFRCDPISEHNRLYWYRQTLGQGPEFLTYFQNEAQLEKSRLLSDRFSAERPKGSFSTLEIQRTEQGDSAMYLCASSLAEVQNEKLFFGSGTQLSVL.

This clonotype was picked up a small number of times. J is TRBJ2-1 and V is TRBV11-2, with 8 bases fitting TRBD2. The CDR3 consists of 15 residues. From germline, CDR1 is SGHAT and CDR2 FQNNGV. V shed 8 bases, J shed 3 bases, and the junction held 9 bases outside the gene matches. CDR3 sequence: CASRPAAGGYNEQFF. In DNA, the CDR3 is TGTGCCAGCCGGCCCGCGGCGGGGGGCTACAATGAGCAGTTCTTC.

This clonotype appeared a few times. V and J are TRBV4-1 and TRBJ1-3, with D perhaps matching TRBD1 (6 bases). The CDR3 has 16 residues. Deletions cut 0 bases from V and 4 bases from J, with 13 bases between. Per germline, CDR1 MGHRA and CDR2 YSYEKL. CDR3 in DNA: TGCGCCAGCAGCCAAGAGGACAGTCCTTCGGGAAACACCATATATTTT. Protein: CASSQEDSPSGNTIYF.

V usage is TRBV24-1 and J usage is TRBJ1-5, with 10 nucleotides matching TRBD1. CDR3 length: 15 residues. V gave up 4 bases and J gave up 5 bases; unmatched junction bases: 4. Germline V CDR1 and CDR2: KGHDR, SFDVKD. CDR3 DNA sequence: TGTGCCACCAGTGACAGGACAGGGGGACATCAGCCCCAGCATTTT. Translating gives CATSDRTGGHQPQHF.

This chain joins TRBV6-5 and TRBJ2-7; 7 nucleotides line up with TRBD1. Germline trimming cut 7 bases from V and 4 bases from J; bases unmatched to any gene: 4. Per the germline V gene, CDR1 is MNHEY and CDR2 is SVGAGI. This CDR3 is built from 12 residues. CDR3: CASKGAPYEQYF. CDR3 DNA: TGTGCCAGCAAGGGGGCACCGTACGAGCAGTACTTC.

This clonotype has only a few counts. This rearrangement joins TRBV19 to TRBJ2-3; no definite D call. Looked up from germline, CDR1 is LNHDA and CDR2 is SQIVND (reference sequence). V lost 3 bases, J lost 2 bases, and 6 bases lay in between. There are 13 residues in the CDR3. Here the CDR3 DNA reads TGTGCCAGTAGTATGTGGAACACAGATACGCAGTATTTT. It translates to CASSMWNTDTQYF.

The chain recombines TRBV7-6 with TRBJ1-2; no definite D call. V lost 1 base and J 4 bases, leaving 13 bases between the germline ends. This CDR3 comprises 15 residues. The germline gives CDR1 SGHVS, CDR2 FNYEAQ. The CDR3 DNA reads TGTGCCAGCAGCTTAGAGGCAAGAGCCTCCTATGGCTACACCTTC. Amino acid sequence: CASSLEARASYGYTF.

The chain recombines TRBV5-6 with TRBJ2-3; 7 bases line up with TRBD1. Germline assignment: CDR1 SGHDT and CDR2 YYEEEE. The CDR3 length is 16 residues. V was pared by 6 bases and J by 2 bases, with 12 bases of the junction left unmatched. CDR3 protein: CASTTRLDRHTDTQYF. In DNA form, the CDR3 reads TGTGCCAGCACCACTCGTCTGGACAGGCACACAGATACGCAGTATTTT.

The chain combines TRBV4-2 with TRBJ2-3; 9 bases are shared with TRBD1. This CDR3 comprises 16 residues. The germline V gene has CDR1 LGHNA and CDR2 YNFKEQ. After removal of 1 base from V and 2 bases from J, the junction contained 4 bases not matched to a gene. This CDR3 reads CASSQVGQGATDTQYF. CDR3 in DNA: TGTGCCAGCAGCCAAGTGGGACAGGGAGCCACAGATACGCAGTATTTT.

The chain links TRBV20-1 to TRBJ2-2; D is perhaps TRBD1 (6 bases). Germline CDR1 DFQATT, CDR2 SNEGSKA (reference sequence). CDR3 length equals 13 residues. Trimming pared 6 bases from V and 6 bases from J, leaving 14 bases between. The CDR3 spells CSARVQGPGELFF. CDR3 nucleotides: TGCAGTGCGAGGGTACAGGGCCCCGGGGAGCTGTTTTTT.

This chain uses TRBV20-1 with TRBJ1-1, with D hard to call. The ends were cut back, 6 bases at V and 2 bases at J, with 19 bases in the middle. The CDR3 consists of 15 residues. Germline CDR1 is DFQATT and CDR2 is SNEGSKA (reference sequence). The CDR3 DNA reads as TGCAGTGCCCGGCCGGACGTCCAACTAAACACTGAAGCTTTCTTT. It encodes CSARPDVQLNTEAFF.

This clonotype was observed a handful of times. This chain joins TRBV5-1 and TRBJ1-2; 12 bases are shared with TRBD1. In germline, CDR1 is SGHRS, CDR2 YFSETQ. The J segment lost 8 bases and the V segment lost 1 base, leaving 9 bases of the junction unmatched. This CDR3 is 16 amino acids long. CDR3 coding DNA: TGCGCCAGCAGCTTGTCTCCGGGACAGGGGGCGGGCGGCTACACCTTC. It yields the protein CASSLSPGQGAGGYTF.

The J gene is TRBJ1-1, the V gene TRBV7-2; D remains unclear. CDR1 is SGHTA, CDR2 FQGNSA, per germline. Deletions cut 5 bases from V and 1 base from J, with 11 bases between. The CDR3 length is 14 residues. The CDR3 DNA sequence: TGTGCCAGCAGCCCTCCGACACCGAACACTGAAGCTTTCTTT. It is translated as CASSPPTPNTEAFF.

V gene TRBV7-8 combines with J gene TRBJ2-7; TRBD1 agrees at 9 bases. This CDR3 has 14 amino acids. Germline CDR1 and CDR2: SGHVS and FQNEAQ. J was trimmed by 7 bases and V by 5 bases; bases with no gene match: 9. The CDR3 DNA is TGTGCCAGCAGCGTCTTACAGGGGGCGGGGGAGCAGTACTTC. Its protein is CASSVLQGAGEQYF.

This clonotype was counted only a few times. V usage is TRBV5-1 and J usage is TRBJ2-7; 7 bases line up with TRBD1. Germline CDR1 reads SGHRS; CDR2 reads YFSETQ. The CDR3 is made up of 12 amino acids. Trimming removed 3 bases from V and 7 bases from J; junction bases left unmatched: 4. In DNA form, the CDR3 reads TGCGCCAGCAGCTCACAGGGGTGGGAGCAGTACTTC. It encodes CASSSQGWEQYF.

The sample holds a few counts of this clonotype. The chain links TRBV12-3 or TRBV12-4 to TRBJ2-6, with 7 bases lining up with TRBD1. Germline trimming cut 6 bases from V and 0 bases from J; bases unmatched to any gene: 11. The CDR3 contains 18 residues. The CDR3 loop reads CASSPRTGAYSGANVLTF. The CDR3 nucleotides are TGTGCCAGCAGCCCTAGAACAGGGGCCTACTCTGGGGCCAACGTCCTGACTTTC.

This clonotype occurred a few times. CDR3 DNA: TGTGCCAGCAGTCCCTCCGGGACTAGCGGGGGGGCCGTGACAGATACGCAGTATTTT. Protein: CASSPSGTSGGAVTDTQYF. This chain connects TRBV6-5 to TRBJ2-3; TRBD2 agrees at 16 bases. V gave up 5 bases and J gave up 3 bases; unmatched junction bases: 11. The germline gives CDR1 MNHEY, CDR2 SVGAGI. The CDR3 has 19 amino acids.